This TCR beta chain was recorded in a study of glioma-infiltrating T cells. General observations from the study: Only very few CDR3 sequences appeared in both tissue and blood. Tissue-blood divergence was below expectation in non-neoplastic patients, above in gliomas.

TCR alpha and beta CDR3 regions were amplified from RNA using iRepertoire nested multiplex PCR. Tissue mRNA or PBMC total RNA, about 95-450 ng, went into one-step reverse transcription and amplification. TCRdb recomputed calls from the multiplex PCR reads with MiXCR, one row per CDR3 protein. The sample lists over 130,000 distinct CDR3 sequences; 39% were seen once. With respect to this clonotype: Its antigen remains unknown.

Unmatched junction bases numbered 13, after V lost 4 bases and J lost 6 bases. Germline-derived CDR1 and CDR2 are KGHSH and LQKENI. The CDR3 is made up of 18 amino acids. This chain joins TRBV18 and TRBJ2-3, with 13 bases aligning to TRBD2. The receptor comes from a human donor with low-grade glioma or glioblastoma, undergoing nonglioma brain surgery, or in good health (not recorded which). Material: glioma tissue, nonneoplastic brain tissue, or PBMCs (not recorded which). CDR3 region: CASSRKTTSGGSIDTQYF. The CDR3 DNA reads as TGTGCCAGCTCACGAAAGACGACTAGCGGGGGGTCGATTGATACGCAGTATTTT.